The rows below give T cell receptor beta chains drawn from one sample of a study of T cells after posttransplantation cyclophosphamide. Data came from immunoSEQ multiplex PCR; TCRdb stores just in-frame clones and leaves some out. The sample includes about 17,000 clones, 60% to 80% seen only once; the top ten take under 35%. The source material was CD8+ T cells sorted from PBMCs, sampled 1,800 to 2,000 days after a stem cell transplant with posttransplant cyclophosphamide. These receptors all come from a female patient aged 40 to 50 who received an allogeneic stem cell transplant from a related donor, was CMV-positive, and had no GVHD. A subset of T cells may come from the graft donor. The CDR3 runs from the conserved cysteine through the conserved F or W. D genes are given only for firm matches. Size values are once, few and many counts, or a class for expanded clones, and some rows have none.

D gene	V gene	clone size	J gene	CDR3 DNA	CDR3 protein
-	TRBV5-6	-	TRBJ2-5	TGTGCCAGCAGCTTGGAGGGGAACCAAGAGACCCAGTACTTC	CASSLEGNQETQYF
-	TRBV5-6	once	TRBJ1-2	TGTGCCAGCAGCTTGGTACGGGACATCTATGGCTACACCTTC	CASSLVRDIYGYTF
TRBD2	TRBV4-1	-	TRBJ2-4	TGCGCCAGCAGCCAAGATTCCTCGGTAGCGGGAAGAAACTTC	CASSQDSSVAGRNF
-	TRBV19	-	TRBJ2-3	TGTGCCAGTAGTATAAGCGGCATTAGCACAGATACGCAGTATTTT	CASSISGISTDTQYF
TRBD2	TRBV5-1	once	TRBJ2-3	TGCGCCAGCAGCCCGATACTAGCGAGGGCGGCCACAGATACGCAGTATTTT	CASSPILARAATDTQYF
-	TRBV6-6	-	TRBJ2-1	TGTGCCAGCAGCCAACTAGCATCCTACAATGAGCAGTTCTTC	CASSQLASYNEQFF
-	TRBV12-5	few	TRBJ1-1	TGTGCTAGTCGTGGGGCCGGGAACACTGAAGCTTTCTTT	CASRGAGNTEAFF
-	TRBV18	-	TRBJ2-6	TGTGCCAGCTCACCACAAGGGGTTTCTGGGGCCAACGTCCTGACTTTC	CASSPQGVSGANVLTF
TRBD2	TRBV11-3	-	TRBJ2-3	TGTGCCAGCAGCTACACACTAGCGGGGGGACTAGATACGCAGTATTTT	CASSYTLAGGLDTQYF
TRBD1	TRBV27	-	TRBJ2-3	TGTGCCAGCCACTCCGGGACAGGGGTGACAGATACGCAGTATTTT	CASHSGTGVTDTQYF
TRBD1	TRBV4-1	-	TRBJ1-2	TGCGCCAGCAGCTTGGGGGACGACAGGGGGCAAGGCTACACCTTC	CASSLGDDRGQGYTF
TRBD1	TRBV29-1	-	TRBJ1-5	TGCAGCGTAGGGACAGGGGCTCAGCCCCAGCATTTT	CSVGTGAQPQHF
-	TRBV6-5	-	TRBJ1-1	TGTGCCAGCAGTTACTCGCGGCCGCCGGTCGAAGCTTTCTTT	CASSYSRPPVEAFF
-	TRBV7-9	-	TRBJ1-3	TGTGCCAGCAGCACCGGACACCTGAGCTCTGGAAACACCATATATTTT	CASSTGHLSSGNTIYF
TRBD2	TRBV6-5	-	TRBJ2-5	TGTGCCAGCAGTTACCTAGGCGGGGGGGAGACCCAGTACTTC	CASSYLGGGETQYF
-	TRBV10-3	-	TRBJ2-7	TGTGCCATCAGTGAGGCCGGGGAGGAGCAGTACTTC	CAISEAGEEQYF
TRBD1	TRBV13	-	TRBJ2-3	TGTGCCAGCAGCGACCTAAGTGACAGGGTAAATTATTTT	CASSDLSDRVNYF
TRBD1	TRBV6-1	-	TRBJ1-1	TGTGCCAGCAGTAACCGGGACAGGGGTGTAACTGAAGCTTTCTTT	CASSNRDRGVTEAFF
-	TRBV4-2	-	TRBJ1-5	TGTGCCAGCAGCCCAGAGGTGGGGGGTTTCAATCAGCCCCAGCATTTT	CASSPEVGGFNQPQHF
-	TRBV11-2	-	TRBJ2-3	TGTGCCAGCAGCTTGGAGGGGGGGCCTTCAGATACGCAGTATTTT	CASSLEGGPSDTQYF
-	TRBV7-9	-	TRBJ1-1	TGTGCCAGCAGCCCACCTGACCCCCAGGGCATTACTGAAGCTTTCTTT	CASSPPDPQGITEAFF
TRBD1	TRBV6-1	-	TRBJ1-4	TGTGCCAGCAGTTCAGGGGGACGGACTGAAAAACTGTTTTTT	CASSSGGRTEKLFF
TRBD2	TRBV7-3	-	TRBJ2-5	TGTGCCAGCAGCCTAGCGGGGGGGCGAGAGACCCAGTACTTC	CASSLAGGRETQYF
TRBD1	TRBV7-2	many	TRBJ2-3	TGTGCCAGCAGCTTAGAGACAGGGATGTCAACAGATACGCAGTATTTT	CASSLETGMSTDTQYF
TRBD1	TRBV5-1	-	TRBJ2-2	TGCGCCAGCAACTTATATGTTCCTACCGGGACAGCGAACACCGGGGAGCTGTTTTTT	CASNLYVPTGTANTGELFF
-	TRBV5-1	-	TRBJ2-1	TGCGCCAGCAGCTTGTGGACAGGCCATAGGGGGGATGAGCAGTTCTTC	CASSLWTGHRGDEQFF
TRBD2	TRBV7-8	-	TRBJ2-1	TGTGCCAGCAGCAACCGGGGGGGCTCCTACAATGAGCAGTTCTTC	CASSNRGGSYNEQFF
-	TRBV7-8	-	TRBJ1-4	TGTGCCAGCAGCTTATCCGGACTAGGGGGGCCGGATGAAAAACTGTTTTTT	CASSLSGLGGPDEKLFF
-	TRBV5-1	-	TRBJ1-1	TGCGCCAGCACTCGGGGGGGGGAGGGAACTGAAGCTTTCTTT	CASTRGGEGTEAFF
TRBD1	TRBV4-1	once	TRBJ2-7	TGCGCCAGCAGCCAGGGTCGGGACAGGGGGTACGAGCAGTACTTC	CASSQGRDRGYEQYF
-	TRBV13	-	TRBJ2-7	TGTGCCAGCAGCCACGGGACACCCGGGTACGAGCAGTACTTC	CASSHGTPGYEQYF
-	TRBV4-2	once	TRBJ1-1	TGTGCCAGCAGCCAACTCACTGAGATGAACACTGAAGCTTTCTTT	CASSQLTEMNTEAFF
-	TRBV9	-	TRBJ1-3	TGTGCCAGCAGCGTAGATGGGGGGTCTGGAAACACCATATATTTT	CASSVDGGSGNTIYF